The next 32 T cell receptor beta chains were all read from a single sample in a study of T cell repertoires in cytomegalovirus infection. TCRdb passed the reads through MiXCR, listing each CDR3 protein once. Of 350,000 to 400,000 distinct CDR3 sequences listed, just under 35% were seen once; the top ten hold roughly 12%. Their specific antigens are unknown. Sequences were derived from cultured PBMCs, sampled from culture after CMV antigen stimulation. These receptors were taken from a human donor in good health (CMV status not recorded). Some clones in this sample may be carry-over from other donors' samples.

This chain joins TRBV5-1 and TRBJ1-6, with 10 positions matching TRBD1. CDR3 size: 14 residues. V was pared by 4 bases and J by 9 bases, with 4 bases of the junction left unmatched. CDR1 is SGHRS, CDR2 YFSETQ, per germline. This chain's CDR3 is CASSLRDRGSPLHF. The CDR3 DNA is TGCGCCAGCAGCCTCCGGGACAGGGGTTCACCCCTCCACTTT.

This clonotype was seen a handful of times. The CDR3 sequence is CSVVRGDRVTFF. In nucleotides, the CDR3 is TGCAGCGTTGTGCGGGGGGACAGGGTAACGTTCTTC. The V gene is TRBV29-1, the J gene TRBJ2-1; D perhaps matches TRBD1 (9 bases). The V and J ends lost 4 bases and 15 bases respectively, with 19 bases between them. Germline V gene data show CDR1 as SQVTM and CDR2 as ANQGSEA. There are 12 residues in the CDR3.

This clonotype was observed a few times. The chain couples TRBV15 to TRBJ2-1; D is uncertain. The V and J ends lost 6 bases and 3 bases respectively, with 9 bases between them. The CDR3 consists of 13 residues. Germline loops: CDR1 LNHNV, CDR2 YYDKDF (reference sequence). The CDR3 DNA reads as TGTGCCACCAGGGTTCCCTACTACAATGAGCAGTTCTTC. The encoded protein is CATRVPYYNEQFF.

This clonotype was seen at least ten times. The chain couples TRBV27 to TRBJ2-3; no clear D. Looked up from germline, CDR1 is MNHEY and CDR2 is SMNVEV (reference sequence). The CDR3 contains 14 residues. V was pared by 3 bases and J by 2 bases, with 9 bases between. The CDR3 coding sequence is TGTGCCAGCAGTTTTTCGGTTCTCACAGATACGCAGTATTTT. It is translated as CASSFSVLTDTQYF.

The sample holds a few counts of this clonotype. The J gene is TRBJ2-7, the V gene TRBV12-3 or TRBV12-4, with D perhaps matching TRBD2 (5 bases). The ends were cut back, 0 bases at V and 5 bases at J, with 11 bases in the middle. The CDR3 contains 14 residues. CDR3 sequence: CASSLAGVGDEQYF. CDR3 nucleotides: TGTGCCAGCAGTTTAGCGGGAGTAGGCGACGAGCAGTACTTC.

The chain combines TRBV6-2 or TRBV6-3 with TRBJ2-6; possible D gene TRBD2, 5 bases. Germline values: CDR1 MNHEY, CDR2 SVGEGT. CDR3 size: 18 residues. Trimming cost V 5 bases and J 0 bases, with 17 bases left between them. The CDR3 bases are TGTGCCAGCAGTAACAATCTAGCTCTCCCCTCTGGGGCCAACGTCCTGACTTTC. Encoded protein: CASSNNLALPSGANVLTF.

The chain employs TRBV6-6 and TRBJ1-2, with D perhaps TRBD1 (5 bases). This CDR3 has 15 residues. CDR1 is MNHNY, CDR2 SVGAGI, per germline (reference sequence). The V gene lost 7 bases and the J gene lost 8 bases, with 23 bases spanning the gap. For the CDR3, the DNA is TGTGCCAGCACCTCCCCGCTGGGACGGTCTTTCGGCTACACCTTC. This gives the protein CASTSPLGRSFGYTF.

V gene TRBV6-2 or TRBV6-3 combines with J gene TRBJ1-1; D possibly corresponds to TRBD1 (5 bases). This CDR3 contains 13 residues. CDR1 and CDR2 (germline): MNHEY, SVGEGT. The V end was cut by 2 bases, the J end by 11 bases, with 15 bases between. CDR3 loop: CASSYTGTADAFF. As DNA, the CDR3 is TGTGCCAGCAGTTACACCGGGACGGCAGACGCTTTCTTT.

This clonotype was seen repeatedly, ten times or more. The chain carries TRBV7-2 and TRBJ1-2; TRBD1 agrees at 7 bases. The germline V gene encodes CDR1 SGHTA and CDR2 FQGNSA. V trimming: 1 base; J trimming: 4 bases; junction bases outside the gene matches: 12. The CDR3 is 17 residues long. The CDR3 DNA sequence: TGTGCCAGCAGCTTAGGGGGAATGAGACAGGGTGTCTATGGCTACACCTTC. Its protein product is CASSLGGMRQGVYGYTF.

The chain combines TRBV4-3 with TRBJ2-3; 16 bases match TRBD2. The CDR3 spans 17 residues. In germline, CDR1 is LGHNA, CDR2 YSLEER. J was trimmed by 4 bases and V by 8 bases; bases with no gene match: 9. The CDR3 here is CASSEGLAGGVPDTQYF. The CDR3 nucleotides read TGCGCCAGCTCGGAGGGACTAGCGGGAGGGGTCCCAGATACGCAGTATTTT.

The J gene is TRBJ1-1, the V gene TRBV28, with D possibly TRBD1 on 6 matching bases. Trimming removed 2 bases from V and 5 bases from J, with 12 bases in between. Germline CDR1 reads MDHEN; CDR2 reads SYDVKM. This CDR3 is built from 14 residues. The CDR3 coding sequence is TGTGCCAGCAGTTTAGGGGGGCGAAGGACTGAAGCTTTCTTT. Amino acid sequence: CASSLGGRRTEAFF.

The rearrangement links TRBV7-2 to TRBJ2-7, with D possibly matching TRBD2 (5 bases). The germline V gene has CDR1 SGHTA and CDR2 FQGNSA. V dropped 2 bases and J dropped 3 bases, with 14 bases sitting between them. There are 15 residues in the CDR3. DNA of the CDR3: TGTGCCAGCAGCTTAAATCCGGGATCGGTCTACGAGCAGTACTTC. Encoded protein: CASSLNPGSVYEQYF.

This clonotype has ten or more counts. V is TRBV9 and J is TRBJ1-4; 8 bases agree with TRBD1. CDR1 SGDLS and CDR2 YYNGEE come from the germline V gene. V gave up 3 bases and J gave up 8 bases; unmatched junction bases: 12. This CDR3 has 16 amino acids. The CDR3 DNA sequence: TGTGCCAGCAGCGCCACGGACGGACAGGGATGGGAAAAACTGTTTTTT. Translation gives CASSATDGQGWEKLFF.

V and J are TRBV6-5 and TRBJ1-1, with D tentatively TRBD1 (6 bases). The V gene's germline CDR1 is MNHEY and CDR2 SVGAGI. V gave up 2 bases and J gave up 4 bases, with 17 bases separating them. This CDR3 has 16 residues. CDR3 sequence (DNA): TGTGCCAGCAGTTACACAACGGTGATAGGGGGCACTGAAGCTTTCTTT. Translation gives CASSYTTVIGGTEAFF.

Only one count was recorded for this clonotype. The rearrangement joins TRBV5-3 to TRBJ2-3; D unresolved. TRBV5-3 is an open reading frame, and its role is uncertain. CDR3 size: 13 residues. V lost 8 bases, J lost 6 bases, and 16 bases lay in between. CDR3 coding DNA: TGTGCCAGCAGCCCCAGGACGCGGGATACGCAGTATTTT. Its protein is CASSPRTRDTQYF.

The V and J genes are TRBV4-1 and TRBJ2-4; 11 nucleotides align to TRBD2. The J segment lost 0 bases and the V segment lost 1 base, leaving 8 bases of the junction unmatched. Per the germline V gene, CDR1 is MGHRA and CDR2 is YSYEKL. The CDR3 length is 19 residues. The CDR3 region is CASSQVSGTSGLAKNIQYF. As DNA, the CDR3 is TGCGCCAGCAGCCAAGTATCCGGGACTAGCGGCCTAGCCAAAAACATTCAGTACTTC.

This clonotype was counted only a few times. The chain uses TRBV27 and TRBJ1-2; D gene uncertain. The CDR3 runs 13 residues. Per the germline V gene, CDR1 is MNHEY and CDR2 is SMNVEV (reference sequence). The germline V and J ends were trimmed by 5 bases and 2 bases, with 9 bases remaining between them. Here the CDR3 DNA reads TGTGCCAGCAGTATTGGGAGAAACTATGGCTACACCTTC. It is translated as CASSIGRNYGYTF.

This clonotype came up many times. The V call is TRBV6-1, the J call TRBJ2-1, with TRBD2 identical over 10 bases. The germline V gene has CDR1 MNHNS and CDR2 SASEGT. With V trimmed by 4 bases and J by 7 bases, 4 bases remained unmatched. This CDR3 has 14 amino acids. The CDR3 region is CASSGLAGVNEQFF. Written as DNA, the CDR3 is TGTGCCAGCAGTGGGCTAGCGGGAGTGAATGAGCAGTTCTTC.

The rearrangement links TRBV29-1 to TRBJ1-5; possible D gene TRBD1, 5 bases. This CDR3 has 13 amino acids. CDR1 is SQVTM, CDR2 ANQGSEA, per germline. Deletions cut 4 bases from V and 6 bases from J, with 13 bases between. CDR3 in amino acids: CSVGGWRGQPQHF. In DNA, the CDR3 is TGCAGCGTTGGGGGGTGGCGGGGTCAGCCCCAGCATTTT.

The rearrangement joins TRBV15 to TRBJ1-5, with D maybe TRBD1 (6 bases). V was shortened by 1 base and J by 6 bases, with 13 bases between the two germline ends. Germline CDR1 is LNHNV and CDR2 is YYDKDF (reference sequence). The CDR3 has 15 amino acids. The CDR3 DNA reads as TGTGCCACCAGCAGAGGAGGGGGGGTGTTTCAGCCCCAGCATTTT. Its translation is CATSRGGGVFQPQHF.

This clonotype occurred a few times. The chain has TRBV12-5 and TRBJ2-1, with D possibly matching TRBD2 (6 bases). Germline values: CDR1 LGHNT, CDR2 FRNRAP. The length of the CDR3 is 13 residues. The V gene lost 6 bases and the J gene lost 6 bases, with 12 bases spanning the gap. In DNA, the CDR3 is TGTGCTAGTGGGCGGGAATTGTCCAATGAGCAGTTCTTC. Amino acid sequence: CASGRELSNEQFF.

The chain couples TRBV5-1 to TRBJ1-1; 9 bases are shared with TRBD1. This CDR3 is 13 amino acids long. Per germline, CDR1 SGHRS and CDR2 YFSETQ. The V gene end was trimmed by 4 bases and the J gene end by 5 bases; junction bases not matched to a gene: 3. The DNA for the CDR3 is TGCGCCAGCAGCGGGACAGGGTTGACTGAAGCTTTCTTT. This encodes CASSGTGLTEAFF.

This clonotype was recorded many times. The V gene is TRBV7-6, the J gene TRBJ2-5; D remains unclear. Germline assignment: CDR1 SGHVS and CDR2 FNYEAQ. V shed 5 bases and J shed 2 bases, with 3 bases lying between them. The CDR3 runs 11 residues. This CDR3 reads CASSRQETQYF. CDR3 sequence (DNA): TGTGCCAGCAGCCGTCAAGAGACCCAGTACTTC. The whole variable domain, remainder taken from reference TRBV7-6 and TRBJ2-5, is GAGVSQSPRYKVTKRGQDVALRCDPISGHVSLYWYRQALGQGPEFLTYFNYEAQQDKSGLPNDRFSAERPEGSISTLTIQRTEQRDSAMYRCASSRQETQYFGPGTRLLVL.

The chain links TRBV2 to TRBJ2-1; 8 bases align to TRBD2. CDR1 and CDR2 (germline): SNHLY, FYNNEI. The CDR3 totals 16 residues. J gave up 0 bases and V 4 bases, and 5 bases lay outside the gene matches. The CDR3 DNA sequence: TGTGCCAGCAGTGTTGGCGGGGGGAGCTCCTACAATGAGCAGTTCTTC. It translates to CASSVGGGSSYNEQFF.

The rearrangement uses TRBV7-9 and TRBJ1-1, with TRBD1 as a possible D gene (6 bases). Germline V gene data show CDR1 as SEHNR and CDR2 as FQNEAQ (reference sequence). The V end was cut by 3 bases, the J end by 1 base, with 12 bases between. CDR3 length equals 15 residues. CDR3 in amino acids: CASSFAGTQNTEAFF. DNA of the CDR3: TGTGCCAGCAGCTTCGCCGGGACACAGAACACTGAAGCTTTCTTT.

The chain combines TRBV12-3 or TRBV12-4 with TRBJ1-2; D ambiguous. The CDR3 consists of 17 residues. V lost 1 base and J 4 bases, leaving 19 bases between the germline ends. CDR3 nucleotide sequence: TGTGCCAGCAGTTTAGGGGTCTTAAGGGCAACCTTCTATGGCTACACCTTC. It specifies CASSLGVLRATFYGYTF.

This clonotype appeared many times. The chain is built from TRBV20-1 and TRBJ2-1, with D unclear. Looked up from germline, CDR1 is DFQATT and CDR2 is SNEGSKA (reference sequence). The V gene lost 0 bases and the J gene lost 6 bases, with 12 bases spanning the gap. The CDR3 sequence is 14 residues long. The CDR3 DNA is TGCAGTGCTAGAGATTCGTCTACTTTCAATGAGCAGTTCTTC. This encodes CSARDSSTFNEQFF.

This clonotype was detected only a few times. V and J are TRBV11-2 and TRBJ2-7; D is perhaps TRBD2 (7 bases). Germline V gene data show CDR1 as SGHAT and CDR2 as FQNNGV. This CDR3 comprises 14 residues. V was trimmed by 3 bases and J by 3 bases, leaving 12 bases between them. The CDR3 DNA follows: TGTGCCAGCAGCTTTTGGGGGGGCAACTACGAGCAGTACGTC. Its protein product is CASSFWGGNYEQYV.

The rearrangement links TRBV7-6 to TRBJ1-1; TRBD1 matches 7 bases. The trim removed 4 bases at V and 6 bases at J, leaving 5 bases unmatched. This CDR3 comprises 13 residues. Per the germline V gene, CDR1 is SGHVS and CDR2 is FNYEAQ. Here the CDR3 DNA reads TGTGCCAGCAGCTCAGGGGGTATCGCTGAAGCTTTCTTT. This gives the protein CASSSGGIAEAFF.

This clonotype was seen a single time. The genes are TRBV27 and TRBJ2-7, with D perhaps matching TRBD2 (6 bases). Germline V gene data show CDR1 as MNHEY and CDR2 as SMNVEV (reference sequence). Trimming shortened V by 0 bases and J by 4 bases, and 13 bases separated the two germline ends. The CDR3 consists of 15 residues. CDR3 nucleotides: TGTGCCAGCAGTTTATCTATCGGGAGTGTGTACGAGCAGTACGTC. This codes for CASSLSIGSVYEQYV.

This chain joins TRBV19 and TRBJ2-3; 9 bases align to TRBD2. The trim removed 6 bases at V and 1 base at J, leaving 14 bases unmatched. CDR3 length equals 18 residues. Germline-derived CDR1 and CDR2 are LNHDA and SQIVND (reference sequence). The CDR3 DNA sequence: TGTGCCAGTAGCCCCTTTGGTAGCGGGGGTTCCGGCACAGATACGCAGTATTTT. This gives the protein CASSPFGSGGSGTDTQYF.

This clonotype was seen ten or more times. The V and J genes are TRBV7-2 and TRBJ2-3, with 9 bases lining up with TRBD2. This CDR3 is 15 amino acids long. The ends lost 0 bases at V and 4 bases at J; junction bases unmatched: 2. Germline V CDR1 and CDR2: SGHTA, FQGNSA. CDR3 protein: CASSLAAGGADTQYF. The CDR3 nucleotides read TGTGCCAGCAGCTTAGCGGCGGGAGGGGCAGATACGCAGTATTTT.